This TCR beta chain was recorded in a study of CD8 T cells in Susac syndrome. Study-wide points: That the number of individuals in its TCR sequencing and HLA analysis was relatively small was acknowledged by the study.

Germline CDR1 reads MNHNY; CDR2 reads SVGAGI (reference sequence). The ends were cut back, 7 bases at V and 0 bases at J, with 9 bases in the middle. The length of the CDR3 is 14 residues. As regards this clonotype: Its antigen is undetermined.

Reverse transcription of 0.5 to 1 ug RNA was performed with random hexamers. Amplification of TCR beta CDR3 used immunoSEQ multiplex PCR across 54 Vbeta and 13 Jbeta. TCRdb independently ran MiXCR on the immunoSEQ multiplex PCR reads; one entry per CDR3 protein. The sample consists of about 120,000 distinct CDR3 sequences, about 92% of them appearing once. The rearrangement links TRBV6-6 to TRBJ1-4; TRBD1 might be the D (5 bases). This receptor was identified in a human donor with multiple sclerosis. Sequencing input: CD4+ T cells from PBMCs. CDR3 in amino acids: CASNDSPTNEKLFF. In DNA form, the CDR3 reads TGTGCCAGCAATGACAGCCCAACTAATGAAAAACTGTTTTTT.